The 20 T cell receptor beta chains given below trace back to one sample, sequenced in a study of blood T cell repertoires in COVID-19. The table came from immunoSEQ multiplex PCR; TCRdb's copy has only in-frame clones and leaves some out. The repertoire has over 200,000 clones, 75% to 85% of them found once; the top ten carry roughly 1.2%. The specimen was peripheral blood. These receptors came from a woman aged 30 to 39 with COVID-19, enrolled during active disease.

This chain links TRBV2 with TRBJ2-5, with TRBD2 matching over 10 bases. Looked up from germline, CDR1 is SNHLY and CDR2 is FYNNEI. Trimming at V came to 1 base and at J to 4 bases, leaving 9 bases not matched to a gene. The CDR3 loop spans 17 amino acids. The chain's CDR3 is CASSEVITRLAGETQYF. DNA for the CDR3: TGTGCCAGCAGTGAAGTTATTACGAGACTAGCGGGAGAGACCCAGTACTTC. Filled out from reference TRBV2 and TRBJ2-5, the complete variable domain reads EPEVTQTPSHQVTQMGQEVILRCVPISNHLYFYWYRQILGQKVEFLVSFYNNEISEKSEIFDDQFSVERPDGSNFTLKIRSTKLEDSAMYFCASSEVITRLAGETQYFGPGTRLLVL.

This clone was picked up one time. The chain carries TRBV6-2 or TRBV6-3 and TRBJ2-5; tentatively, D is TRBD1 (5 bases). This CDR3 is 14 amino acids long. Per the germline V gene, CDR1 is MNHEY and CDR2 is SVGEGT. V was pared by 5 bases and J by 5 bases, with 15 bases between. Here the CDR3 DNA reads TGTGCCAGCAGTCCGGACACCTACCGGGAGACCCAGTACTTC. It encodes CASSPDTYRETQYF.

The V call is TRBV7-2, the J call TRBJ2-5, with a weak D call TRBD1 (5 bases). This CDR3 is built from 14 residues. Germline V CDR1 and CDR2: SGHTA, FQGNSA. V lost 3 bases and J 4 bases, leaving 12 bases between the germline ends. CDR3 in DNA: TGTGCCAGCAGCTTCAGCAGGGATCGAGAGACCCAGTACTTC. Its translation is CASSFSRDRETQYF.

The rearrangement joins TRBV5-8 to TRBJ1-5; no definite D call. This CDR3 spans 13 amino acids. Trimming took off 3 bases at V and 4 bases at J, with 8 bases between the two ends. Germline loops: CDR1 SGHTS, CDR2 YDEGEE. The CDR3: CASSYPYNQPQHF. The CDR3 DNA is TGTGCCAGCAGCTACCCCTATAATCAGCCCCAGCATTTT.

This chain uses TRBV2 with TRBJ1-2, with TRBD1 as a possible D gene (5 bases). Germline V gives CDR1 SNHLY, CDR2 FYNNEI. The CDR3 is made up of 14 amino acids. Trimming left V 6 bases short and J 1 base short, with 12 bases between. The CDR3 DNA follows: TGTGCCAGCAGCCGTCCGGGGGATAACTATGGCTACACCTTC. The encoded protein is CASSRPGDNYGYTF.

This chain connects TRBV11-3 to TRBJ2-3; 8 nucleotides match TRBD1. This CDR3 has 16 residues. Germline CDR1 reads SGHNT; CDR2 reads YENEEA. J gave up 2 bases and V 5 bases, and 9 bases lay outside the gene matches. The CDR3 here is CASSPGQGVVTDTQYF. CDR3 DNA sequence: TGTGCCAGCAGCCCAGGACAGGGAGTCGTCACAGATACGCAGTATTTT.

The J gene is TRBJ2-2, the V gene TRBV5-1, with TRBD1 matching 7 bases. CDR3 size: 16 residues. The V gene end was trimmed by 2 bases and the J gene end by 3 bases; junction bases not matched to a gene: 7. Germline assignment: CDR1 SGHRS and CDR2 YFSETQ. The CDR3 loop is CASSLPKTGDTGELFF. CDR3 nucleotide sequence: TGCGCCAGCAGCTTACCCAAAACAGGGGACACCGGGGAGCTGTTTTTT.

A remark on this clone: Other nucleotide sequences from this sample produce the same CDR3. The chain uses TRBV5-4 and TRBJ2-7; 11 bases agree with TRBD1. This CDR3 region has 13 residues. V shed 4 bases, J shed 6 bases, and the junction held 3 bases outside the gene matches. Germline-derived CDR1 and CDR2 are SGHNT and YYREEE (reference sequence). CDR3 loop: CASSPDRGREQYF. In DNA, the CDR3 is TGTGCCAGCAGCCCGGACAGGGGGCGCGAGCAGTACTTC.

The gene calls are TRBV11-2 and TRBJ1-1; maybe TRBD1 (6 bases). Trimming removed 1 base from V and 4 bases from J, with 10 bases in between. The CDR3 extends over 14 amino acids. CDR1 and CDR2 from the germline V gene are SGHAT and FQNNGV. The DNA of the CDR3 is TGTGCCAGCAGCTTAGTGGGCAGGGGCACTGAAGCTTTCTTT. This sequence encodes CASSLVGRGTEAFF.

The chain combines TRBV7-2 with TRBJ1-3; weak D call: TRBD1 (5 bases). The length of the CDR3 is 15 residues. Germline V gives CDR1 SGHTA, CDR2 FQGNSA. V was trimmed by 2 bases and J by 2 bases, leaving 10 bases between them. This CDR3 is CASSLSQGPGNTIYF. The CDR3, as DNA: TGTGCCAGCAGCTTAAGTCAGGGTCCTGGAAACACCATATATTTT.

The rearrangement joins TRBV28 to TRBJ1-5, with D possibly being TRBD1 (5 bases). Germline CDR1 is MDHEN and CDR2 is SYDVKM. This CDR3 has 20 amino acids. V dropped 2 bases and J dropped 6 bases, with 29 bases sitting between them. CDR3 sequence reads: CASSLLLSGGGGVSGQPQHF. The CDR3, as DNA: TGTGCCAGCAGTTTACTCCTCTCTGGGGGAGGAGGGGTCAGCGGTCAGCCCCAGCATTTT.

This clone came up a few times. V and J are TRBV27 and TRBJ2-2, with 7 bases matching TRBD2. CDR1 and CDR2 from the germline V gene are MNHEY and SMNVEV (reference sequence). V lost 2 bases to trimming and J lost 0 bases; unmatched junction nucleotides: 3. The CDR3 loop spans 16 amino acids. The CDR3 loop reads CASSLAGTTNTGELFF. The DNA for the CDR3 is TGTGCCAGCAGTTTAGCCGGGACTACGAACACCGGGGAGCTGTTTTTT.

J is TRBJ1-5 and V is TRBV27; 7 nucleotides match TRBD1. This CDR3 has 14 residues. CDR1 and CDR2 (germline): MNHEY, SMNVEV (reference sequence). Trimming removed 2 bases from V and 3 bases from J; junction bases left unmatched: 1. This CDR3 is CASSLQGDNQPQHF. In DNA form, the CDR3 reads TGTGCCAGCAGTTTACAGGGGGACAATCAGCCCCAGCATTTT.

The chain has TRBV20-1 and TRBJ2-7; the D gene is possibly TRBD1 (6 bases). The CDR3 has 11 residues. The V and J ends lost 7 bases and 5 bases respectively, with 12 bases between them. Germline CDR1 and CDR2: DFQATT and SNEGSKA (reference sequence). The CDR3 DNA reads as TGCAGTGTCAACAGGGTGCACGAGCAGTACTTC. Translation: CSVNRVHEQYF.

This clone has just a few counts. The genes are TRBV19 and TRBJ1-2; 9 bases agree with TRBD1. CDR1 and CDR2 (germline): LNHDA, SQIVND (reference sequence). V dropped 11 bases and J dropped 7; count of bases not matched to a gene: 17. The CDR3 consists of 15 residues. CDR3 sequence (DNA): TGTGCCGGAAGGGGACAGGGTGGAAGAGACGGTGGCTACACCTTC. Protein sequence: CAGRGQGGRDGGYTF.

The V and J genes are TRBV4-1 and TRBJ1-1; D ambiguous. The germline gives CDR1 MGHRA, CDR2 YSYEKL. The CDR3 has 14 amino acids. V was shortened by 4 bases and J by 2 bases, with 11 bases between the two germline ends. For the CDR3, the DNA is TGCGCCAGCAGCCCTCGTCTCACTAACACTGAAGCTTTCTTT. It is translated as CASSPRLTNTEAFF.

This clone was detected ten times or more. The CDR3 bases are TGTGCCAGCAGGGGGACTAGCGGGAGGACTGGGGCCAACGTCCTGACTTTC. This encodes CASRGTSGRTGANVLTF. The chain uses TRBV9 and TRBJ2-6; 15 bases match TRBD2. J was trimmed by 2 bases and V by 5 bases; bases with no gene match: 2. The length of the CDR3 is 17 residues. Germline V gives CDR1 SGDLS, CDR2 YYNGEE.

The chain joins TRBV7-2 to TRBJ2-7; 7 bases agree with TRBD2. Unmatched junction bases numbered 5, after V lost 1 base and J lost 2 bases. Germline CDR1 and CDR2: SGHTA and FQGNSA. The CDR3 totals 15 residues. In nucleotides, the CDR3 is TGTGCCAGCAGCTTAGGTTGGGGGGGACCCTACGAGCAGTACTTC. Translating it yields CASSLGWGGPYEQYF.

This rearrangement joins TRBV7-3 to TRBJ2-6, with D hard to call. Germline loops: CDR1 SGHTA, CDR2 FQGTGA. This CDR3 has 13 residues. V lost 5 bases and J lost 4, with 6 bases in between. The CDR3 protein is CASSPPGANVLTF. The CDR3 nucleotides read TGTGCCAGCAGCCCCCCGGGGGCCAACGTCCTGACTTTC.

This chain joins TRBV10-3 and TRBJ2-3, with TRBD1 identical over 7 bases. The CDR3 consists of 18 residues. The V gene's germline CDR1 is ENHRY and CDR2 SYGVKD. V was pared by 4 bases and J by 0 bases, with 13 bases of the junction left unmatched. CDR3: CAISAPHDRASSTDTQYF. Here the CDR3 DNA reads TGTGCCATCAGTGCCCCGCACGACAGGGCGAGTAGCACAGATACGCAGTATTTT.